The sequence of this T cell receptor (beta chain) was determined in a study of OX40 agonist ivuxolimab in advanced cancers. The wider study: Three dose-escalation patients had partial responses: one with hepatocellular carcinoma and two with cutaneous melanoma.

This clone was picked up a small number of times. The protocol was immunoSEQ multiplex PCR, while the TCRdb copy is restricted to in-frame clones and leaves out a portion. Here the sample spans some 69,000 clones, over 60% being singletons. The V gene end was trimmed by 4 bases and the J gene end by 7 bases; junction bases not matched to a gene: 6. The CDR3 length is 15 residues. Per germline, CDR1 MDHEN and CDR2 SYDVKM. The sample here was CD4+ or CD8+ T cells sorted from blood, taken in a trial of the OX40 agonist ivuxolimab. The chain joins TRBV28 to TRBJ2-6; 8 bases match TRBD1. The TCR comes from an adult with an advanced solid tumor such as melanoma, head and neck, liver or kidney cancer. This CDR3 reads CASSSSGGAANVLTF. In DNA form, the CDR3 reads TGTGCCAGCAGTTCGTCAGGGGGCGCTGCCAACGTCCTGACTTTC.